Shown below are 30 T cell receptor beta chains from a single sample sequenced in a study of blood T cell repertoires in COVID-19. Using immunoSEQ multiplex PCR, the repertoire was profiled, and TCRdb retains in-frame clones only, with some absent. Among about 220,000 clones, over 70% were seen once, and the ten largest hold more than 7%. The sequenced sample was peripheral blood. These receptors all stem from a woman aged 65 to 85 with acute or convalescent COVID-19.

The chain uses TRBV4-3 and TRBJ2-1; a possible D gene is TRBD2 (5 bases). The length of the CDR3 is 15 residues. The germline CDR1 and CDR2 sequences are LGHNA and YSLEER. V lost 2 bases and J lost 9, with 17 bases in between. The CDR3 DNA sequence: TGCGCCAGCAGCCAACAAAAAGATATCGCGGGTGAGCAGTTCTTC. Its translation: CASSQQKDIAGEQFF.

The rearrangement joins TRBV7-2 to TRBJ2-3; 9 nucleotides match TRBD2. V lost 4 bases to trimming and J lost 7 bases; unmatched junction nucleotides: 6. Per germline, CDR1 SGHTA and CDR2 FQGNSA. This CDR3 spans 14 amino acids. The CDR3 region has the DNA TGTGCCAGCAGCTCCCAAGCGGGGGGCTATACGCAGTATTTT. Translation gives CASSSQAGGYTQYF.

As regards this clone: Other DNA sequences in this specimen translate into the identical CDR3. The chain employs TRBV5-1 and TRBJ2-3, with TRBD2 matching 9 bases. The V segment lost 4 bases and the J segment 1 base; nucleotides outside the gene matches: 4. This CDR3 region has 15 residues. Germline-derived CDR1 and CDR2 are SGHRS and YFSETQ. The CDR3 is CASSLRTSGTDTQYF. The CDR3 region has the DNA TGCGCCAGCAGCCTACGGACTAGCGGCACAGATACGCAGTATTTT.

The chain has TRBV29-1 and TRBJ2-4; the match to TRBD1 covers 8 bases. CDR1 is SQVTM, CDR2 ANQGSEA, per germline. With V trimmed by 4 bases and J by 1 base, 6 bases remained unmatched. This CDR3 is built from 15 residues. The CDR3 here is CSVGGQGAAKNIQYF. The CDR3 nucleotides read TGCAGCGTTGGGGGGCAGGGGGCGGCCAAAAACATTCAGTACTTC.

The V gene is TRBV4-2, the J gene TRBJ2-2; 7 nucleotides agree with TRBD2. The V gene's germline CDR1 is LGHNA and CDR2 YNFKEQ. V lost 0 bases, J lost 5 bases, and 15 bases stayed unmatched. The CDR3 sequence is 19 residues long. CDR3 sequence (DNA): TGTGCCAGCAGCCAAGATCTACTAGCGACCGGGGTTCGGACCGGGGAGCTGTTTTTT. Encoded protein: CASSQDLLATGVRTGELFF.

The chain employs TRBV6-6 and TRBJ2-1; TRBD1 matches at 9 bases. The ends lost 6 bases at V and 9 bases at J; junction bases unmatched: 9. The CDR3 is 14 residues long. Germline CDR1 is MNHNY and CDR2 is SVGAGI (reference sequence). CDR3 loop: CASRKRDRATEQFF. The DNA of the CDR3 is TGTGCCAGCAGAAAGCGGGACAGGGCCACTGAGCAGTTCTTC.

This clone was seen only a few times. The gene calls are TRBV5-8 and TRBJ2-3; TRBD1 agrees at 9 bases. The germline V gene encodes CDR1 SGHTS and CDR2 YDEGEE. J was trimmed by 7 bases and V by 3 bases; bases with no gene match: 9. This CDR3 contains 15 residues. As DNA, the CDR3 is TGTGCCAGCAGCTATGCCGGGACAGGGTGGAATACGCAGTATTTT. Translated, it gives CASSYAGTGWNTQYF.

This chain joins TRBV7-2 and TRBJ2-1; 7 positions agree with TRBD2. The J segment lost 7 bases and the V segment lost 5 bases, leaving 11 bases of the junction unmatched. Looked up from germline, CDR1 is SGHTA and CDR2 is FQGNSA. The CDR3 runs 15 residues. The chain's CDR3 is CASSPLADFFNEQFF. The CDR3 DNA follows: TGTGCCAGCAGCCCTCTAGCGGACTTCTTTAATGAGCAGTTCTTC.

Comment on this clone: The same CDR3 is also encoded by other DNA sequences in this sample. V gene TRBV7-2 combines with J gene TRBJ2-5; 10 bases line up with TRBD2. From germline, CDR1 is SGHTA and CDR2 FQGNSA. The CDR3 runs to 15 residues. Trimming at V came to 2 bases and at J to 4 bases, leaving 4 bases not matched to a gene. DNA for the CDR3: TGTGCCAGCAGCTTAAGCGGGGGGGCCGGAGAGACCCAGTACTTC. Translation: CASSLSGGAGETQYF.

The chain recombines TRBV19 with TRBJ2-7, with TRBD1 as a possible D gene (7 bases). Germline CDR1 reads LNHDA; CDR2 reads SQIVND (reference sequence). The length of the CDR3 is 14 residues. Trimming removed 8 bases at V and 2 bases at J, with 16 bases between. The CDR3 is CASRPQGRTYEQYF. The CDR3 DNA reads TGTGCCAGTCGCCCACAGGGGAGGACCTACGAGCAGTACTTC.

V usage is TRBV5-1 and J usage is TRBJ2-2, with a tentative D call TRBD1 (6 bases). CDR3 length equals 16 residues. Germline loops: CDR1 SGHRS, CDR2 YFSETQ. Trimming cost V 4 bases and J 7 bases, with 20 bases left between them. The chain's CDR3 is CASSPRPAGAGGELFF. For the CDR3, the DNA is TGCGCCAGCAGCCCCCGCCCAGCAGGGGCTGGCGGGGAGCTGTTTTTT.

The CDR3 nucleotides are TGTGCCATTTCGATCGGGATTGGGGAGCTGTTTTTT. It specifies CAISIGIGELFF. V gene TRBV12-3 or TRBV12-4 combines with J gene TRBJ2-2; the D gene is possibly TRBD2 (5 bases). The CDR3 is 12 residues long. V lost 10 bases to trimming and J lost 8 bases, with 14 bases between them.

This sequence joins TRBV20-1 and TRBJ2-1; 9 bases match TRBD2. This CDR3 contains 17 residues. Trimming cost V 3 bases and J 4 bases; bases outside gene matches: 13. Germline loops: CDR1 DFQATT, CDR2 SNEGSKA (reference sequence). The CDR3 is CSASSWEGGGAYNEQFF. As DNA, the CDR3 is TGCAGTGCTAGTAGCTGGGAAGGCGGGGGGGCTTACAATGAGCAGTTCTTC.

J is TRBJ1-1 and V is TRBV5-5, with a weak D call TRBD1 (5 bases). Trimming removed 4 bases from V and 11 bases from J, with 21 bases in between. The CDR3 runs 14 residues. Germline V gene sequence: CDR1 SGHKS, CDR2 YYEKEE (reference sequence). The CDR3 DNA reads TGTGCCAGCAGCCCCCCCACAGGTGATTTTCTCGCTTTCTTT. Its protein product is CASSPPTGDFLAFF. The full variable domain, in which reference TRBV5-5 and TRBJ1-1 provide the parts outside the CDR3, is DAGVTQSPTHLIKTRGQQVTLRCSPISGHKSVSWYQQVLGQGPQFIFQYYEKEERGRGNFPDRFSARQFPNYSSELNVNALLLGDSALYLCASSPPTGDFLAFFGQGTRLTVV.

The rearrangement joins TRBV9 to TRBJ2-7, with D possibly being TRBD2 (6 bases). The CDR3 contains 15 residues. V dropped 0 bases and J dropped 3 bases, with 13 bases sitting between them. The V gene's germline CDR1 is SGDLS and CDR2 YYNGEE. Here the CDR3 reads CASSVAASALYEQYF. The CDR3, as DNA: TGTGCCAGCAGCGTAGCGGCTAGCGCCCTCTACGAGCAGTACTTC.

The J gene is TRBJ2-7, the V gene TRBV7-2; D is possibly TRBD2 (5 bases). The CDR3 runs 15 residues. Trimming left V 1 base short and J 1 base short, with 11 bases between. Germline CDR1 is SGHTA and CDR2 is FQGNSA. CDR3 in amino acids: CASSLGQPGSYEQYF. In nucleotides, the CDR3 is TGTGCCAGCAGCTTAGGCCAGCCGGGATCCTACGAGCAGTACTTC.

The J gene is TRBJ1-1, the V gene TRBV19, with D tentatively TRBD1 (5 bases). This CDR3 region has 15 residues. The germline V and J ends were trimmed by 1 base and 4 bases, with 13 bases remaining between them. Germline V gene data show CDR1 as LNHDA and CDR2 as SQIVND (reference sequence). CDR3 nucleotides: TGTGCCAGTAGTATAGGAGTACGAAGGGGCACTGAAGCTTTCTTT. Its translation is CASSIGVRRGTEAFF.

CDR3 sequence (DNA): TGTGCCAGCACTTCAGGGCTACTCTCTGGGGCCAACGTCCTGACTTTC. This translates into CASTSGLLSGANVLTF. This chain joins TRBV9 and TRBJ2-6, with a possible D match to TRBD1 (5 bases). Germline CDR1 is SGDLS and CDR2 is YYNGEE. The CDR3 runs 16 residues. The ends were cut back, 6 bases at V and 0 bases at J, with 13 bases in the middle.

The rearrangement joins TRBV25-1 to TRBJ2-1, with TRBD2 matching over 10 bases. Unmatched junction bases numbered 17, after V lost 7 bases and J lost 5 bases. The CDR3 extends over 18 amino acids. Germline CDR1 is MGHDK and CDR2 is SYGVNS. CDR3 loop: CASTRASGGIKPNNEQFF. In DNA form, the CDR3 reads TGTGCCAGCACGAGGGCTAGCGGGGGCATCAAGCCCAACAATGAGCAGTTCTTC. The full variable domain, its missing parts supplied by reference TRBV25-1 and TRBJ2-1, is EADIYQTPRYLVIGTGKKITLECSQTMGHDKMYWYQQDPGMELHLIHYSYGVNSTEKGDLSSESTVSRIRTEHFPLTLESARPSHTSQYLCASTRASGGIKPNNEQFFGPGTRLTVL.

CDR3 sequence: CASSYSGLAVYEQYF. CDR3 DNA: TGTGCCAGCAGCTACTCGGGACTAGCGGTCTACGAGCAGTACTTC. This rearrangement joins TRBV7-2 to TRBJ2-7, with TRBD2 matching over 11 bases. Germline V gene sequence: CDR1 SGHTA, CDR2 FQGNSA. CDR3 size: 15 residues. Trimming removed 4 bases from V and 3 bases from J; junction bases left unmatched: 5.

The V gene is TRBV6-4, the J gene TRBJ2-1; TRBD2 aligns across 9 bases. From germline, CDR1 is MRHNA and CDR2 SNTAGT. J gave up 6 bases and V 0 bases, and 6 bases lay outside the gene matches. The CDR3 length is 16 residues. CDR3 amino acids: CASSDSIAGDANEQFF. The DNA of the CDR3 is TGTGCCAGCAGTGACTCCATAGCGGGGGATGCCAATGAGCAGTTCTTC.

This clone was seen a few times. V gene TRBV3-1 (or the pseudogene TRBV3-2) combines with J gene TRBJ2-4, with D possibly TRBD2 on 6 matching bases. The CDR3 is made up of 16 amino acids. Germline CDR1 and CDR2: LGHDT and YNNKEL (reference sequence). Trimming cost V 4 bases and J 3 bases, with 16 bases left between them. CDR3 in amino acids: CASSLGGDMVKNIQYF. In DNA form, the CDR3 reads TGTGCCAGCAGCCTAGGCGGGGATATGGTCAAAAACATTCAGTACTTC.

A word on this clone: The same CDR3 also results from other DNA sequences found in this sample. The rearrangement joins TRBV3-1 (or the pseudogene TRBV3-2) to TRBJ2-7, with 7 nucleotides matching TRBD2. This CDR3 spans 15 amino acids. V gave up 4 bases and J gave up 2 bases; unmatched junction bases: 8. Germline-derived CDR1 and CDR2 are LGHDT and YNNKEL (reference sequence). The DNA for the CDR3 is TGTGCCAGCAGCCCCCGACTAGCTACTACCTACGAGCAGTACTTC. It specifies CASSPRLATTYEQYF.

The chain uses TRBV7-3 and TRBJ2-2; no clear D. CDR1 SGHTA and CDR2 FQGTGA come from the germline V gene. Trimming stripped 4 bases from V and 2 bases from J, with 5 bases between. This CDR3 spans 13 amino acids. CDR3 sequence (DNA): TGTGCCAGCAGCTCCTTAAACACCGGGGAGCTGTTTTTT. It is translated as CASSSLNTGELFF.

The chain is built from TRBV5-6 and TRBJ2-6; D possibly corresponds to TRBD2 (5 bases). V was cut by 0 bases and J by 2 bases, with 12 bases left in between. Germline V gene data show CDR1 as SGHDT and CDR2 as YYEEEE. The CDR3 covers 17 residues. The chain's CDR3 is CASSLAGGPPGANVLTF. DNA for the CDR3: TGTGCCAGCAGCTTGGCGGGCGGGCCCCCTGGGGCCAACGTCCTGACTTTC.

CDR3 coding DNA: TGTGCCAGCAGGTCGGGACAGACGTTAAATCAGCCCCAGCATTTT. Protein sequence: CASRSGQTLNQPQHF. The chain employs TRBV27 and TRBJ1-5; 7 bases fit TRBD1. Germline assignment: CDR1 MNHEY and CDR2 SMNVEV (reference sequence). The CDR3 spans 15 residues. V gave up 6 bases and J gave up 4 bases; unmatched junction bases: 9.

V and J are TRBV5-4 and TRBJ1-1, with 8 bases that match TRBD1. Trimming took 2 bases from V and 1 from J; bases not matched to a gene: 1. This CDR3 comprises 14 residues. In germline, CDR1 is SGHNT, CDR2 YYREEE (reference sequence). The chain's CDR3 is CASSFGQGNTEAFF. CDR3 DNA: TGTGCCAGCAGCTTCGGACAGGGGAACACTGAAGCTTTCTTT. The variable domain in full, with the rest retrieved from reference TRBV5-4 and TRBJ1-1, is ETGVTQSPTHLIKTRGQQVTLRCSSQSGHNTVSWYQQALGQGPQFIFQYYREEENGRGNFPPRFSGLQFPNYSSELNVNALELDDSALYLCASSFGQGNTEAFFGQGTRLTVV.

The chain links TRBV27 to TRBJ2-1, with 8 bases matching TRBD1. V shed 11 bases, J shed 3 bases, and the junction held 9 bases outside the gene matches. The CDR3 is made up of 14 amino acids. Germline V lookup: CDR1 MNHEY, CDR2 SMNVEV (reference sequence). CDR3 residues: CASSLDRDYNEQFF. The DNA of the CDR3 is TGTGCCTCATCATTGGACAGGGACTACAATGAGCAGTTCTTC.

Points on this clone: At one end the junction does not follow the germline gene, possibly because of a read error. CDR3 loop: CASSDDRGVF. The CDR3 nucleotides read TGTGCCAGCAGTGATGACAGGGGGGTCTTC. This sequence joins TRBV6-4 and TRBJ2-1; 9 nucleotides line up with TRBD1. This CDR3 region has 10 residues. CDR1 and CDR2 from the germline V gene are MRHNA and SNTAGT.

The chain carries TRBV5-1 and TRBJ2-5; 8 bases match TRBD2. The CDR3 runs 15 residues. J lost 5 bases, V lost 0 bases, and 6 bases had no gene match. From germline, CDR1 is SGHRS and CDR2 YFSETQ. The DNA for the CDR3 is TGCGCCAGCAGCTTGGCCAGCGGGGGTGGGGAGACCCAGTACTTC. Its translation: CASSLASGGGETQYF.